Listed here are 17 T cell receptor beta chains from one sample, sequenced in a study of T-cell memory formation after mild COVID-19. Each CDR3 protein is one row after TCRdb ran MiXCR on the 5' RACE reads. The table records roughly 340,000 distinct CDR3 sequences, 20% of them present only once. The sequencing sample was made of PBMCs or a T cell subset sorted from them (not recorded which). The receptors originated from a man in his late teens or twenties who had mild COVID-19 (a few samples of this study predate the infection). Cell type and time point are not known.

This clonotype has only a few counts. In nucleotides, the CDR3 is TGTGCCGGGCGGGACTACACCGGGGAGCTGTTTTTT. Translating it yields CAGRDYTGELFF. J is TRBJ2-2 and V is TRBV28; D possibly corresponds to TRBD2 (6 bases). Trimming left V 11 bases short and J 3 bases short, with 10 bases between. CDR1 is MDHEN, CDR2 SYDVKM, per germline. The CDR3 totals 12 residues.

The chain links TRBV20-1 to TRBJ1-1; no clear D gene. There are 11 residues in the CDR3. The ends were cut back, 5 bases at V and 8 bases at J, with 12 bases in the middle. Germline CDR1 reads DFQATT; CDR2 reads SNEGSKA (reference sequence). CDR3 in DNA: TGCAGTGCTGACACGGGTCAGGAAGCTTTCTTT. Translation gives CSADTGQEAFF.

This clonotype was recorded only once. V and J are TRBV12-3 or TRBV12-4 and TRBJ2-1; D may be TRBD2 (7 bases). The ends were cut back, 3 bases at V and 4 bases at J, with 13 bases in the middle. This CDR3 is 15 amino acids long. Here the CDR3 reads CASSLRGLTYNEQFF. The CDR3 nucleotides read TGTGCCAGCAGTTTGCGGGGGCTCACTTACAATGAGCAGTTCTTC.

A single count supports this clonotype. The CDR3 loop is CASSTGTSVYEQYV. Written as DNA, the CDR3 is TGTGCCAGCAGCACGGGGACTAGCGTGTACGAGCAGTACGTC. The genes are TRBV11-2 and TRBJ2-7, with 10 positions matching TRBD2. The CDR3 consists of 14 residues. CDR1 and CDR2 from the germline V gene are SGHAT and FQNNGV. The J segment lost 4 bases and the V segment lost 5 bases, leaving 5 bases of the junction unmatched.

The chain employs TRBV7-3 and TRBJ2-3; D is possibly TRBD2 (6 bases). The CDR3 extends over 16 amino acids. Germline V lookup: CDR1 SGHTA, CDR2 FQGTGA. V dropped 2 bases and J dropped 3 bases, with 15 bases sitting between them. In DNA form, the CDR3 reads TGTGCCAGCAGCTTACGTGCGGGGATCGGTACAGATACGCAGTATTTT. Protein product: CASSLRAGIGTDTQYF.

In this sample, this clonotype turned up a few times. The CDR3 DNA sequence: TGCGCCAGCAGCCGCGGACAGGGGGACGAGCAGTACGTC. This codes for CASSRGQGDEQYV. This rearrangement joins TRBV5-1 to TRBJ2-7; 10 nucleotides agree with TRBD1. Trimming removed 4 bases from V and 5 bases from J; junction bases left unmatched: 3. The germline V gene has CDR1 SGHRS and CDR2 YFSETQ. The CDR3 loop spans 13 amino acids.

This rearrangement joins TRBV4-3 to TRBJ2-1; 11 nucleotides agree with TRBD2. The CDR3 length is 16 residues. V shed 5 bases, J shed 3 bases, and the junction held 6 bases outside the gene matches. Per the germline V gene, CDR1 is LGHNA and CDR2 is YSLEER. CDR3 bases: TGCGCCAGCAGCTCGAGACTAGCGGGACGCTACAATGAGCAGTTCTTC. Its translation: CASSSRLAGRYNEQFF.

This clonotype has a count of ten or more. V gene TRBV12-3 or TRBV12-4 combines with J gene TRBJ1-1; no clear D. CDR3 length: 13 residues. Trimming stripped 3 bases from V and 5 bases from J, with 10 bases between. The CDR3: CASSLASGTEAFF. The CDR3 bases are TGTGCCAGCAGTTTGGCCTCGGGGACTGAAGCTTTCTTT.

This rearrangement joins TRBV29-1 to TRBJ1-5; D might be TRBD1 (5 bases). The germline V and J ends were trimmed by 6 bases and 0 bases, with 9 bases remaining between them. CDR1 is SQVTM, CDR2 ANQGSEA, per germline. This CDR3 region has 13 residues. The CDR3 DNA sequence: TGCAGCGTAAGAAGGGGTAGCAATCAGCCCCAGCATTTT. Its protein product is CSVRRGSNQPQHF.

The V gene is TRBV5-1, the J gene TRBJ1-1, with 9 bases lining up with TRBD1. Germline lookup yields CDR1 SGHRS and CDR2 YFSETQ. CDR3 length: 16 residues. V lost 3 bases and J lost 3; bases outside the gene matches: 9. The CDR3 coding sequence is TGCGCCAGCAGCTCGGCCCAGACAGGGGGTTACACTGAAGCTTTCTTT. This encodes CASSSAQTGGYTEAFF.

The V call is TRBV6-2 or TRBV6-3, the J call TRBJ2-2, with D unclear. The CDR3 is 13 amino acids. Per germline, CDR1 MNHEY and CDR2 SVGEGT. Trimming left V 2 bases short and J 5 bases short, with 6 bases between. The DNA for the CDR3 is TGTGCCAGCAGTTACGAGTGGACCGGGGAGCTGTTTTTT. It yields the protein CASSYEWTGELFF.

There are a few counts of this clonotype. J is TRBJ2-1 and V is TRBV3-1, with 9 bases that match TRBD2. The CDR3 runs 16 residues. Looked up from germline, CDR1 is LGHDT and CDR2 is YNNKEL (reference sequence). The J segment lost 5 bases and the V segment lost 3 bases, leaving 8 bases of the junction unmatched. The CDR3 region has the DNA TGTGCCAGCAGCCATCTCTGGCGGGGGGGACACAATGAGCAGTTCTTC. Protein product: CASSHLWRGGHNEQFF.

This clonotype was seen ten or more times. The DNA for the CDR3 is TGTGCCAGCAGCTTTGGACAGGGAAAGACCCAGTACTTC. Translated: CASSFGQGKTQYF. The chain carries TRBV7-8 and TRBJ2-5, with 8 bases lining up with TRBD1. The CDR3 loop spans 13 amino acids. The V segment lost 3 bases and the J segment 6 bases; nucleotides outside the gene matches: 3. CDR1 and CDR2 (germline): SGHVS, FQNEAQ.

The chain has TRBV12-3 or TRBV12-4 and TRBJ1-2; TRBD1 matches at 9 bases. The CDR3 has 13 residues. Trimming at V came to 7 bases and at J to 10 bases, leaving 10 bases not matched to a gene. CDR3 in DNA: TGTGCCAGCACCCAACGGGGACAGGGCGTCTACACCTTC. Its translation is CASTQRGQGVYTF.

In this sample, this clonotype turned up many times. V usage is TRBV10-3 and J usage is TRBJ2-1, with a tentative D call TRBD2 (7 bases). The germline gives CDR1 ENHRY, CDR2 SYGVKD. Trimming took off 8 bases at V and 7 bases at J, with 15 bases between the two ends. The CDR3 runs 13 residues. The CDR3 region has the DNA TGTGCCATCCGAGAGGGGGGGGAGAATGAGCAGTTCTTC. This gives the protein CAIREGGENEQFF.

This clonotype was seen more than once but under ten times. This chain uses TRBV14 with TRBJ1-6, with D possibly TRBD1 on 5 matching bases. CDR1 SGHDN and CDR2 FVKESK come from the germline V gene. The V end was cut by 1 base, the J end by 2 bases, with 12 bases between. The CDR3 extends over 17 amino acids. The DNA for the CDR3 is TGTGCCAGCAGCCAAGGGTTCCGGGGGGCCTATAATTCACCCCTCCACTTT. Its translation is CASSQGFRGAYNSPLHF.

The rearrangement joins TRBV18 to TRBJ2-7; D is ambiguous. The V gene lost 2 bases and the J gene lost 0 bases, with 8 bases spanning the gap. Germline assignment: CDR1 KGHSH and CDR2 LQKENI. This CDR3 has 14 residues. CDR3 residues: CASSPSVSSYEQYV. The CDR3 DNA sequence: TGTGCCAGCTCACCATCAGTTTCCTCCTACGAGCAGTACGTC.